A selection of T cell receptor beta chains follows, all from one sample in a study of cytomegalovirus exposure and HLA in healthy donors. Clones were read by immunoSEQ multiplex PCR, and TCRdb kept only the in-frame ones, dropping some. The profile shows 200,000 or so clones, 85% of them singletons. Sequenced sample: PBMCs. All receptors derive from a human donor in good health. The CDR3 runs from the conserved cysteine through the conserved F or W. Fields, in order: V gene, CDR3 length, J gene, CDR3 protein.

>TRBV18|17|TRBJ2-1
CASSPPGPGQGSDEQFF
>TRBV4-3|15|TRBJ2-3
CASSQGTSSTDTQYF
>TRBV21-1|12|TRBJ2-2
CARGGQGGELFF
>TRBV4-1|16|TRBJ1-6
CASSSRDRDKSSPLHF
>TRBV7-9|13|TRBJ2-7
CASSSRSMAEQYF
>TRBV9|14|TRBJ2-1
CASSVGGRDNEQFF
>TRBV27|15|TRBJ1-1
CASSLLGQMNTEAFF
>TRBV5-1|14|TRBJ2-5
CASSLLQGEETQYF
>TRBV7-3|14|TRBJ2-1
CASSSGTLYNEQFF
>TRBV6-5|15|TRBJ2-1
CASSYGSNSYNEQFF
>TRBV28|12|TRBJ2-7
CASSPGSREQYF
>TRBV14|12|TRBJ1-2
CASSPQNYGYTF
>TRBV5-4|14|TRBJ2-4
CASSSRGAKNIQYF
>TRBV18|15|TRBJ2-5
CASSMGQSHQETQYF
>TRBV5-1|15|TRBJ2-2
CASSNRGGNTGELFF
>TRBV9|18|TRBJ2-7
CASSPDWTVLSPLYEQYF
>TRBV19|15|TRBJ2-7
CASSSRDRGFYEQYF
>TRBV2|12|TRBJ2-1
CASSENGNEQFF
>TRBV18|16|TRBJ2-1
CASSENSIGVYNEQFF
>TRBV25-1|13|TRBJ2-7
CARRNTGTLEQYF
>TRBV18|14|TRBJ2-5
CASSPPQRGETQYF
>TRBV2|12|TRBJ2-7
CASQRSTYEQYF
>TRBV7-3|16|TRBJ2-6
CASSAQPGAGANVLTF
>TRBV10-3|15|TRBJ1-4
CAISETGTVNEKLFF
>TRBV10-1|13|TRBJ2-1
CASSTSQGNEQFF
>TRBV10-3|15|TRBJ1-5
CAISESRDRNQPQHF
>TRBV15|14|TRBJ2-7
CATSTNRVAYEQYF
>TRBV7-8|18|TRBJ2-2
CASSYRDRGPTNTGELFF
>TRBV19|14|TRBJ2-7
CASSIGAGSYEQYF
>TRBV7-9|13|TRBJ2-5
CASSIQARETQYF
>TRBV6-5|15|TRBJ2-7
CASRLLAGGHNEQYF
>TRBV4-1|17|TRBJ2-1
CASSKGRARASYNEQFF
>TRBV7-8|15|TRBJ1-1
CASSLSGQGRTEAFF
>TRBV5-1|14|TRBJ1-5
CASSTGQGLQPQHF
>TRBV6-5|15|TRBJ2-7
CASSLNRVSSYEQYF
>TRBV27|15|TRBJ1-6
CASSLSIGVGSPLHF
>TRBV10-2|14|TRBJ1-5
CASTGTDRNQPQHF
>TRBV15|15|TRBJ1-5
CATSGRGNSNQPQHF
>TRBV29-1|14|TRBJ2-5
CSVDQSQGGKTQYF